This TCR beta chain was documented in a study of T cells in Graves' hyperthyroidism and ophthalmopathy. TCR beta CDR3 regions were amplified from RNA transcripts. HTBI primers were the set used in a first-round RT-PCR of the TCR CDR3. TCRdb called the multiplex PCR reads again in MiXCR, with one record for every CDR3 protein. The sample has 600,000 to 850,000 distinct CDR3 sequences, 18% seen once. Many counts were recorded for this clonotype. Trimming stripped 6 bases from V and 5 bases from J, with 19 bases between. This CDR3 has 16 residues. Uncontrolled infection, other autoimmune disease, pregnancy or lactation barred patients from enrollment.

The receptor was isolated from a woman aged 50 to 60 with Graves' hyperthyroidism that later progressed to Graves' ophthalmopathy. The chain is built from TRBV12-3 or TRBV12-4 and TRBJ2-2, with D possibly being TRBD1 (6 bases). Sequenced sample: blood. The CDR3 DNA sequence: TGTGCCAGCAGCGCTCCCCAGGGGAAGGGAACCGGGGAGCTGTTTTTT. This codes for CASSAPQGKGTGELFF.